This T cell receptor beta chain derives from a study of blood T cell repertoires in COVID-19. V trimming: 4 bases; J trimming: 0 bases; junction bases outside the gene matches: 21. CDR3 length: 21 amino acids. Germline values: CDR1 SGDLS, CDR2 YYNGEE. In the original processing: From reference gene primer amplification, estimates of nucleated cell counts were derived. Generated by immunoSEQ multiplex PCR, the TCRdb table keeps only in-frame clones and is missing some. The DNA gave D and trimming, while V, J and clone size come from that table. The sample contains about 44,000 clones, nearly 90% of which appear only once.

This TCR came from a man between 65 and 85 years old with active COVID-19. The sequencing sample was made of peripheral blood. The genes are TRBV9 and TRBJ2-5; 10 bases line up with TRBD2. The CDR3 DNA reads TGTGCCAGCAGCTCCAGTCATGGGTCGTCGGGACTAGCGAGAAACCAAGAGACCCAGTACTTC. Translating it yields CASSSSHGSSGLARNQETQYF.